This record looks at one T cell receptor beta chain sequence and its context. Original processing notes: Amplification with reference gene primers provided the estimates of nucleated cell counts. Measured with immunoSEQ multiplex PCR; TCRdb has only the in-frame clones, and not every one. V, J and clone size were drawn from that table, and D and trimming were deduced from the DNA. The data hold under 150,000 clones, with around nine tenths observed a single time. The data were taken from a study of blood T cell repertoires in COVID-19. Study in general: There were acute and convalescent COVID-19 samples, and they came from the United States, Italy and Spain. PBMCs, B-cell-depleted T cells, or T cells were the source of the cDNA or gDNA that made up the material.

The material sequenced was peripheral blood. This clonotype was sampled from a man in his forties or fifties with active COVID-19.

DNA for the CDR3: TGTGCCAGTAGTAATCGAAAGGGACTAGCGGGAGAAGATACGCAGTATTTT. The encoded protein is CASSNRKGLAGEDTQYF. The chain combines TRBV19 with TRBJ2-3, with TRBD2 identical over 14 bases. The CDR3 runs to 17 residues. From germline, CDR1 is LNHDA and CDR2 SQIVND (reference sequence). V dropped 4 bases and J dropped 5; count of bases not matched to a gene: 8.